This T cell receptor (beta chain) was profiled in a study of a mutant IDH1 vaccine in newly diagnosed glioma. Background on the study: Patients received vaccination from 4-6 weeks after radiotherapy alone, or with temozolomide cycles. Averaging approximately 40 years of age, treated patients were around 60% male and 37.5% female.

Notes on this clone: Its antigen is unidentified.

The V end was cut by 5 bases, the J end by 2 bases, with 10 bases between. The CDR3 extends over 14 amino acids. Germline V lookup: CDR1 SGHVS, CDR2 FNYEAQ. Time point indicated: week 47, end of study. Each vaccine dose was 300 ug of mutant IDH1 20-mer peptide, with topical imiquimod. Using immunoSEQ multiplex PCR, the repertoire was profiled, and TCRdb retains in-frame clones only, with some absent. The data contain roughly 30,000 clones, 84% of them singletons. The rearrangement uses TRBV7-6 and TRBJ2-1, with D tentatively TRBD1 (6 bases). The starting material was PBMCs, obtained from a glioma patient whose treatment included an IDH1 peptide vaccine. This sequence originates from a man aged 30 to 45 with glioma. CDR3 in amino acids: CASSNGDTYNEQFF. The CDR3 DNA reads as TGTGCCAGCAGCAACGGGGACACCTACAATGAGCAGTTCTTC.